This T cell receptor beta chain stems from a study of CD8 T cells in Susac syndrome (dated by TCRdb to about 2019). As for the study more broadly: The study used repertoire sequencing to test whether antigen drove CD8+ T cell activation and differentiation in Susac syndrome. The research as a whole found: The study acknowledged that relatively few individuals were included in the TCR sequencing and HLA analysis.

Peripheral blood CD8+ and CD4+ T cells from healthy donors, Susac syndrome patients and multiple sclerosis patients were profiled by high-throughput TCR beta sequencing. The healthy donors served as controls matched for age and sex. Bulk CD8+ and CD4+ T cells were purified magnetically by negative isolation, whereas CD8+ TEMRA cells were enriched by FACS. Blood was drawn into EDTA tubes, processed within 24 hours, and PBMCs were isolated by density gradient centrifugation. PBMCs intended for TCR sequencing were cryopreserved in liquid nitrogen and thawed later in a water bath at 37 degrees C. A purity of at least 90% was achieved for sorted or isolated CD4+, CD8+ and CD8+ TEMRA cells. RNA was extracted using the RNeasy kit, and about 0.5 to 1 ug of the RNA was reverse transcribed with random hexamers. TCR beta CDR3 regions were amplified with the immunoSEQ multiplex PCR assay covering 54 Vbeta and 13 Jbeta segments. To correct PCR amplification bias, a synthetic template baseline was used for both primer optimization and computational correction. The paper's processing steps were these. Reads were annotated to V, D and J genes according to IMGT and were analyzed with immunoSEQ Analyzer, with only productive sequences retained. Clonality was calculated as one minus the Shannon entropy normalized by log2 of the number of productive unique sequences. Public and private clones were assessed among the 100 most prevalent clones of each patient and control. Clones were defined as Susac-specific when absent from the healthy and MS cohorts, from approximately 970 published viral clones and from other ImmuneACCESS disease sequences. Using fastp at Q25 and MiXCR, TCRdb reprocessed the public reads and kept productive beta chains. Every CDR3 protein is listed once, alongside the most common genes and DNA of its rows. TCRdb assigned the V and J calls; the authors' analysis was not used. Across this sample there are roughly 120,000 distinct CDR3 sequences, with just under 95% seen only once. The ten largest clonotypes hold 0.065% to 0.1% of the sample.

This clonotype appeared a few times. Its recognized antigen is unknown. Base qualities are not at hand, and no much larger clone is one base apart. The receptor's source is a human donor in good health. Material: CD4+ T cells from PBMCs.

This receptor has the CDR3 CASSLEGPYYEQYF. The nucleotide sequence is given as TGCGCCAGCAGCTTGGAGGGGCCTTACTACGAGCAGTACTTC. The V gene is TRBV5-1 and the J gene is TRBJ2-7, with TRBD1 tentatively as D gene (5 bases match). V and J are truncated by 0 bases and 3 bases respectively, leaving an intervening sequence of 10 bases. The CDR3, cysteine through phenylalanine, is 14 amino acids long. The CDR3 DNA has 42 bases and is translated from base 1. As encoded in the germline V gene, CDR1 is SGHRS while CDR2 is YFSETQ. The CDR3, completed at both ends by the reference TRBV5-1 and TRBJ2-7 genes, gives the full variable domain KAGVTQTPRYLIKTRGQQVTLSCSPISGHRSVSWYQQTPGQGLQFLFEYFSETQRNKGNFPGRFSGRQFSNSRSEMNVSTLELGDSALYLCASSLEGPYYEQYFGPGTRLTVT.